These T cell receptor beta chains were read from a single sample in a study of identical twins. Via MiXCR, TCRdb re-called the 5' RACE reads, giving one row per CDR3 protein. The sample includes approximately 500,000 distinct CDR3 sequences, 15% of them seen just once. The same sample was also used in a study of yellow fever vaccine responses in identical twins.

Material for sequencing was CD4+ T cells sorted from blood. The receptors were gathered from a woman in her late teens or twenties in good health. CDR3s include the opening cysteine and the closing phenylalanine or tryptophan. The D gene is left open where the match is weak. Rows give clone size only sometimes, using once, few, many, or a class for an expanded clone.

d_call: TRBD1
v_call: TRBV10-3
j_call: TRBJ1-1
clone_size: few
cdr3_aa: CATQGVDTEAFF
cdr3_nt: TGTGCCACCCAGGGGGTCGACACTGAAGCTTTCTTT

d_call: .
v_call: TRBV29-1
j_call: TRBJ2-3
clone_size: few
cdr3_aa: CSVEKPPTQYF
cdr3_nt: TGCAGCGTTGAAAAGCCCCCCACGCAGTATTTT

d_call: .
v_call: TRBV24-1
j_call: TRBJ2-2
clone_size: few
cdr3_aa: CATSDLGTGELFF
cdr3_nt: TGTGCCACCAGTGACCTAGGTACCGGGGAGCTGTTTTTT

d_call: .
v_call: TRBV20-1
j_call: TRBJ1-5
clone_size: .
cdr3_aa: CSARTGTGNQPQHF
cdr3_nt: TGCAGTGCTAGAACAGGGACGGGCAATCAGCCCCAGCATTTT

d_call: .
v_call: TRBV29-1
j_call: TRBJ2-1
clone_size: many
cdr3_aa: CSGVGQVYNEQFF
cdr3_nt: TGCAGCGGTGTGGGACAAGTCTACAATGAGCAGTTCTTC

d_call: .
v_call: TRBV3-1
j_call: TRBJ2-2
clone_size: few
cdr3_aa: CASRWTNTGELFF
cdr3_nt: TGTGCCAGCAGATGGACGAACACCGGGGAGCTGTTTTTT

d_call: TRBD2
v_call: TRBV12-3/TRBV12-4
j_call: TRBJ2-3
clone_size: .
cdr3_aa: CTSSSRGAGGSTGTDTQYF
cdr3_nt: TGTACCAGCAGTTCCCGGGGAGCGGGAGGGTCTACAGGCACAGATACGCAGTATTTT

d_call: .
v_call: TRBV11-2
j_call: TRBJ2-1
clone_size: many
cdr3_aa: CASSRNNEQFF
cdr3_nt: TGTGCCAGCAGCCGAAACAATGAGCAGTTCTTC

d_call: TRBD1
v_call: TRBV19
j_call: TRBJ2-2
clone_size: .
cdr3_aa: CASVSWPGTGPTGELFF
cdr3_nt: TGTGCCAGTGTCTCGTGGCCGGGGACAGGGCCCACCGGGGAGCTGTTTTTT

d_call: TRBD1
v_call: TRBV12-3/TRBV12-4
j_call: TRBJ2-3
clone_size: .
cdr3_aa: CASSDRGQGDTQYF
cdr3_nt: TGTGCCAGCAGTGACAGGGGGCAGGGAGATACGCAGTATTTT

d_call: TRBD2
v_call: TRBV6-1
j_call: TRBJ2-7
clone_size: many
cdr3_aa: CASSRGTSREQYF
cdr3_nt: TGTGCCAGCAGCCGCGGGACTAGCCGGGAGCAGTACTTC

d_call: .
v_call: TRBV14
j_call: TRBJ2-2
clone_size: .
cdr3_aa: CASGRPNGGELFF
cdr3_nt: TGTGCCAGCGGACGGCCGAATGGCGGGGAGCTGTTTTTT

d_call: .
v_call: TRBV5-1
j_call: TRBJ1-1
clone_size: few
cdr3_aa: CASSPEYGAKNTEAFF
cdr3_nt: TGCGCCAGCAGCCCTGAGTACGGGGCCAAGAACACTGAAGCTTTCTTT